Each of the 21 T cell receptor beta chains below was sequenced from the same sample in a study of blood T cell repertoires in COVID-19. Clones were read by immunoSEQ multiplex PCR, and TCRdb kept only the in-frame ones, dropping some. The sample records about 150,000 clones, roughly four fifths being singletons. The sequencing input was PBMCs or T cells enriched from blood (not recorded which). Source of these receptors: a man aged 45-60 years who had recovered from COVID-19.

The J gene is TRBJ1-5, the V gene TRBV19; possibly TRBD1 for D (5 bases). CDR1 is LNHDA and CDR2 is SQIVND in the germline V gene (reference sequence). The V end lost 3 bases, the J end lost 5 bases, and 17 bases lay between the germline ends. The length of the CDR3 is 16 residues. The CDR3 DNA reads as TGTGCCAGTAGTATGTTTATATCCAGGGTGGATCAGCCCCAGCATTTT. It translates to CASSMFISRVDQPQHF.

The CDR3 DNA is TGCGCCAGCAGCTTGGCCCGGGACAGGGTCAGCACAGATACGCAGTATTTT. Encoded protein: CASSLARDRVSTDTQYF. V is TRBV5-1 and J is TRBJ2-3; 9 nucleotides agree with TRBD1. V dropped 0 bases and J dropped 0; count of bases not matched to a gene: 5. This CDR3 spans 17 amino acids. Per germline, CDR1 SGHRS and CDR2 YFSETQ.

A single count supports this clone. This chain uses TRBV5-5 with TRBJ2-1; TRBD1 aligns across 7 bases. The germline V gene has CDR1 SGHKS and CDR2 YYEKEE (reference sequence). The CDR3 sequence is 15 residues long. V lost 6 bases to trimming and J lost 7 bases; unmatched junction nucleotides: 13. CDR3 loop: CASTEQPTGPNEQFF. CDR3 nucleotide sequence: TGTGCCAGCACCGAACAACCGACAGGGCCGAATGAGCAGTTCTTC.

The chain uses TRBV7-2 and TRBJ2-5; 7 positions agree with TRBD1. Unmatched junction bases numbered 1, after V lost 3 bases and J lost 0 bases. This CDR3 has 14 amino acids. Per germline, CDR1 SGHTA and CDR2 FQGNSA. The CDR3 sequence: CASSLGQYQETQYF. The CDR3 region has the DNA TGTGCCAGCAGCTTGGGACAGTACCAAGAGACCCAGTACTTC.

The chain has TRBV19 and TRBJ1-2, with a tentative D call TRBD1 (6 bases). The ends were cut back, 0 bases at V and 8 bases at J, with 16 bases in the middle. Per the germline V gene, CDR1 is LNHDA and CDR2 is SQIVND (reference sequence). This CDR3 region has 15 residues. CDR3 sequence reads: CASSIDYGQTDGYTF. The CDR3 DNA reads as TGTGCCAGTAGTATAGATTATGGACAGACCGACGGCTACACCTTC.

The V and J genes are TRBV5-6 and TRBJ1-2; 9 bases agree with TRBD1. The CDR3 spans 13 residues. CDR1 and CDR2 (germline): SGHDT, YYEEEE. Trimming removed 4 bases from V and 5 bases from J; junction bases left unmatched: 3. CDR3 amino acids: CASSRTGDYGYTF. The CDR3 coding sequence is TGTGCCAGCAGCCGGACAGGGGATTATGGCTACACCTTC.

The chain has TRBV7-8 and TRBJ2-4; D gene uncertain. The germline CDR1 and CDR2 sequences are SGHVS and FQNEAQ. Trimming cost V 6 bases and J 7 bases, with 7 bases left between them. The CDR3 contains 11 residues. CDR3: CASRGENIQYF. Here the CDR3 DNA reads TGTGCCAGCAGAGGAGAGAACATTCAGTACTTC.

The chain has TRBV4-3 and TRBJ2-7; D is unresolved. The CDR3 length is 15 residues. Trimming left V 0 bases short and J 0 bases short, with 9 bases between. Per the germline V gene, CDR1 is LGHNA and CDR2 is YSLEER. The CDR3 nucleotides read TGCGCCAGCAGCCAAGATCCTGCCAGCTCCTACGAGCAGTACTTC. This codes for CASSQDPASSYEQYF.

The genes are TRBV4-2 and TRBJ1-4, with D possibly being TRBD1 (5 bases). The CDR3 extends over 15 amino acids. CDR1 LGHNA and CDR2 YNFKEQ come from the germline V gene. V lost 6 bases and J 1 base, leaving 12 bases between the germline ends. The DNA of the CDR3 is TGTGCCAGCAGAATCAGGGATGGAACTAATGAAAAACTGTTTTTT. Translated: CASRIRDGTNEKLFF.

The chain combines TRBV19 with TRBJ1-5, with 9 nucleotides matching TRBD1. The CDR3 totals 15 residues. V lost 1 base to trimming and J lost 7 bases; unmatched junction nucleotides: 5. CDR1 is LNHDA and CDR2 is SQIVND in the germline V gene (reference sequence). Here the CDR3 DNA reads TGTGCCAGTAGTATAGGAGGGACAGGGCCCCAGCCCCAGCATTTT. As protein: CASSIGGTGPQPQHF.

In its sample, this clone was seen a few times. The chain carries TRBV24-1 and TRBJ2-7, with 11 bases matching TRBD2. The CDR3 runs 18 residues. The V segment lost 4 bases and the J segment 0 bases; nucleotides outside the gene matches: 10. Per the germline V gene, CDR1 is KGHDR and CDR2 is SFDVKD. The CDR3 is CATSDPETSGGNSYEQYF. The DNA for the CDR3 is TGTGCCACCAGTGACCCAGAAACTAGCGGGGGAAACTCCTACGAGCAGTACTTC.

This clone was observed a few times. The genes are TRBV5-1 and TRBJ2-3, with TRBD1 as a possible D gene (6 bases). Germline-derived CDR1 and CDR2 are SGHRS and YFSETQ. The CDR3 runs to 15 residues. V was cut by 2 bases and J by 2 bases, with 12 bases left in between. The DNA of the CDR3 is TGCGCCAGCAGCTTCAGACAGGAGTACACAGATACGCAGTATTTT. Amino acids: CASSFRQEYTDTQYF.

The chain's CDR3 is CASSVNVGATEAFF. CDR3 coding DNA: TGTGCCAGCAGCGTAAATGTAGGGGCTACTGAAGCTTTCTTT. The rearrangement joins TRBV9 to TRBJ1-1, with D possibly matching TRBD1 (5 bases). The V end was cut by 1 base, the J end by 5 bases, with 12 bases between. This CDR3 contains 14 residues. Germline CDR1 reads SGDLS; CDR2 reads YYNGEE. Looking up the rest from reference TRBV9 and TRBJ1-1 gives the full variable domain: DSGVTQTPKHLITATGQRVTLRCSPRSGDLSVYWYQQSLDQGLQFLIQYYNGEERAKGNILERFSAQQFPDLHSELNLSSLELGDSALYFCASSVNVGATEAFFGQGTRLTVV.

This clone was observed a handful of times. This chain uses TRBV6-1 with TRBJ2-1, with D maybe TRBD2 (7 bases). Trimming cost V 3 bases and J 8 bases, with 14 bases left between them. The CDR3 has 14 amino acids. CDR1 is MNHNS, CDR2 SASEGT, per germline. CDR3 residues: CASSEGGLRDEQFF. Here the CDR3 DNA reads TGTGCCAGCAGTGAGGGGGGGCTAAGAGATGAGCAGTTCTTC.

As to this clone: Other DNA sequences within the sample encode an identical CDR3. This rearrangement joins TRBV4-2 to TRBJ2-5; 11 bases are shared with TRBD2. V lost 1 base and J lost 4; bases outside the gene matches: 5. The CDR3 is made up of 16 amino acids. Per germline, CDR1 LGHNA and CDR2 YNFKEQ. CDR3 DNA: TGTGCCAGCAGCCAAGGTAGCGGGGGGGCCGGAGAGACCCAGTACTTC. Protein sequence: CASSQGSGGAGETQYF.

The chain has TRBV3-1 (or the pseudogene TRBV3-2) and TRBJ2-4, with 10 bases aligning to TRBD2. The germline CDR1 and CDR2 sequences are LGHDT and YNNKEL (reference sequence). This CDR3 is 20 amino acids long. Germline trimming cut 4 bases from V and 0 bases from J; bases unmatched to any gene: 15. This chain's CDR3 is CASSPTLGSGGRIAKNIQYF. The CDR3 DNA sequence: TGTGCCAGCAGCCCCACATTGGGTAGCGGGGGGCGAATAGCCAAAAACATTCAGTACTTC.

The V call is TRBV5-5, the J call TRBJ1-2, with D tentatively TRBD1 (5 bases). The V and J ends lost 0 bases and 6 bases respectively, with 9 bases between them. This CDR3 spans 13 amino acids. Germline CDR1 is SGHKS and CDR2 is YYEKEE (reference sequence). The CDR3 DNA reads as TGTGCCAGCAGCTTGGGGAGGGGAGATGGCTACACCTTC. Residues: CASSLGRGDGYTF. The whole variable domain, remainder taken from reference TRBV5-5 and TRBJ1-2, is DAGVTQSPTHLIKTRGQQVTLRCSPISGHKSVSWYQQVLGQGPQFIFQYYEKEERGRGNFPDRFSARQFPNYSSELNVNALLLGDSALYLCASSLGRGDGYTFGSGTRLTVV.

In this sample, this clone turned up once. The chain uses TRBV2 and TRBJ1-6, with D unresolved. The CDR3 covers 14 residues. Per germline, CDR1 SNHLY and CDR2 FYNNEI. CDR3 sequence reads: CASGGRSYNSPLHF. CDR3 nucleotide sequence: TGTGCTAGCGGAGGGAGATCCTATAATTCACCCCTCCACTTT.

The CDR3 protein is CASTLAGGYNEQFF. The CDR3 DNA sequence: TGCGCCAGCACCCTAGCGGGGGGTTACAATGAGCAGTTCTTC. This chain uses TRBV4-1 with TRBJ2-1; TRBD2 matches 11 bases. The CDR3 has 14 amino acids. V lost 7 bases, J lost 4 bases, and 3 bases stayed unmatched. Germline V gives CDR1 MGHRA, CDR2 YSYEKL.

The chain has TRBV5-4 and TRBJ1-4, with 7 bases identical to TRBD1. Germline V lookup: CDR1 SGHNT, CDR2 YYREEE (reference sequence). There are 14 residues in the CDR3. With V trimmed by 4 bases and J by 4 bases, 4 bases remained unmatched. Here the CDR3 DNA reads TGTGCCAGCAGCCACCGGGACAGTAATGAAAAACTGTTTTTT. Protein sequence: CASSHRDSNEKLFF.

The V gene is TRBV4-3, the J gene TRBJ2-3; D possibly corresponds to TRBD2 (6 bases). Germline V gene lookup returns CDR1 LGHNA and CDR2 YSLEER. The CDR3 length is 16 residues. Trimming took 0 bases from V and 0 from J, leaving 10 bases between them. For the CDR3, the DNA is TGCGCCAGCAGCCAAGATCGGAGCGGGAGCACAGATACGCAGTATTTT. Amino acids: CASSQDRSGSTDTQYF.